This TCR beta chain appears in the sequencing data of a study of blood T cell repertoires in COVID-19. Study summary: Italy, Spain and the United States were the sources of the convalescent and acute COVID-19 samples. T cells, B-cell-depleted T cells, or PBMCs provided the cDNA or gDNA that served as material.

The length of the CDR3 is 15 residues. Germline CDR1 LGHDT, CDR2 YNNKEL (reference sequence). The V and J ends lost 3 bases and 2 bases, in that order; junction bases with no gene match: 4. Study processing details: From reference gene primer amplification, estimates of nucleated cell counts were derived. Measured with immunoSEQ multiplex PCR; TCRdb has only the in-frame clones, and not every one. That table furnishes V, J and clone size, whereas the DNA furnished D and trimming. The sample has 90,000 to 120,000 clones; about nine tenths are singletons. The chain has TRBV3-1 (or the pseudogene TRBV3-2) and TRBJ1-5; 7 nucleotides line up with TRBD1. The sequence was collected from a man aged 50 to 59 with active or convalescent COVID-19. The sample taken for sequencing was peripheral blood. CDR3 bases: TGTGCCAGCAGCCATGGGGACAGAGGCAATCAGCCCCAGCATTTT. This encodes CASSHGDRGNQPQHF.